A selection of T cell receptor beta chains follows, all from one sample in a study of radiotherapy plus CTLA-4 blockade in lung cancer. Only in-frame clones appear in the TCRdb table, and some are missing; sequencing was by immunoSEQ multiplex PCR. The sample has fewer than 100,000 clones, about four fifths seen once. The source was peripheral blood, collected from a patient treated with radiotherapy plus ipilimumab. The source is a human donor with non-small cell lung cancer who had stable disease on radiotherapy plus ipilimumab. CDR3s include the opening cysteine and the closing phenylalanine or tryptophan. Each record gives: V gene, clone size, J gene, D gene, CDR3 DNA, CDR3 protein. The D gene is left open where the match is weak. Some rows mark clone size as missing; the rest say once, few, many or name a class of expanded clone.

V gene: TRBV9; clone size: NA; J gene: TRBJ2-3; D gene: NA; CDR3 DNA: TGTGCCAGCAGCGTAGCCGCGGATACGCAGTATTTT; CDR3 protein: CASSVAADTQYF
V gene: TRBV6-1; clone size: NA; J gene: TRBJ1-3; D gene: NA; CDR3 DNA: TGTGCCAGCAGATCAACGGGAAACACCATATATTTT; CDR3 protein: CASRSTGNTIYF
V gene: TRBV4-1; clone size: NA; J gene: TRBJ2-3; D gene: NA; CDR3 DNA: TGCGCCAGCAGCGCAGGACCGGGGTCAAGCACAGATACGCAGTATTTT; CDR3 protein: CASSAGPGSSTDTQYF
V gene: TRBV6-5; clone size: NA; J gene: TRBJ1-5; D gene: TRBD1; CDR3 DNA: TGTGCCAGCAGTCCGACAGGGAAATCGGCACAGCCCCAGCATTTT; CDR3 protein: CASSPTGKSAQPQHF
V gene: TRBV18; clone size: NA; J gene: TRBJ2-2; D gene: NA; CDR3 DNA: TGTGCCAGCTCACCTCCGATTACCGGGGAGCTGTTTTTT; CDR3 protein: CASSPPITGELFF
V gene: TRBV20-1; clone size: NA; J gene: TRBJ2-5; D gene: NA; CDR3 DNA: TGCAGTGCTAGAGGGGGAGAGACCCAGTACTTC; CDR3 protein: CSARGGETQYF
V gene: TRBV2; clone size: NA; J gene: TRBJ2-3; D gene: NA; CDR3 DNA: TGTGCCAGCAGTGAGGAAGTCCAGGATACGCAGTATTTT; CDR3 protein: CASSEEVQDTQYF
V gene: TRBV6-5; clone size: NA; J gene: TRBJ2-5; D gene: TRBD2; CDR3 DNA: TGTGCCAGCGTCCGAGGGGCGGGAGGCCAAGAGACCCAGTACTTC; CDR3 protein: CASVRGAGGQETQYF
V gene: TRBV2; clone size: NA; J gene: TRBJ1-6; D gene: TRBD1; CDR3 DNA: TGTGCCAGCAAAACAGGGGCCCCAGGGAATTCACCCCTCCACTTT; CDR3 protein: CASKTGAPGNSPLHF
V gene: TRBV9; clone size: NA; J gene: TRBJ1-2; D gene: TRBD1; CDR3 DNA: TGTGCCAGTAGCAGGGGGGATAACTATGGCTACACCTTC; CDR3 protein: CASSRGDNYGYTF
V gene: TRBV6-5; clone size: NA; J gene: TRBJ2-2; D gene: TRBD1; CDR3 DNA: TGTGCCAGCAGACCGGGACAGGGGATCACCGGGGAGCTGTTTTTT; CDR3 protein: CASRPGQGITGELFF
V gene: TRBV28; clone size: NA; J gene: TRBJ2-1; D gene: TRBD2; CDR3 DNA: TGTGCCAGCAGTTTATCTAGCGGGGGGGCGTTATACAATGAGCAGTTCTTC; CDR3 protein: CASSLSSGGALYNEQFF
V gene: TRBV7-9; clone size: NA; J gene: TRBJ2-7; D gene: TRBD2; CDR3 DNA: TGTGCCAGCAGCTCGCGGGGGGACCCTTCCTACGAGCAGTACTTC; CDR3 protein: CASSSRGDPSYEQYF
V gene: TRBV9; clone size: NA; J gene: TRBJ1-6; D gene: TRBD1; CDR3 DNA: TGTGCCAGCAGCGCCCAGGGACAGAGCAATTCACCCCTCCACTTT; CDR3 protein: CASSAQGQSNSPLHF
V gene: TRBV11-2; clone size: once; J gene: TRBJ2-7; D gene: NA; CDR3 DNA: TGTGCCAGCAGCTTAATGACGGGGCTTGGGTACGAGCAGTACTTC; CDR3 protein: CASSLMTGLGYEQYF
V gene: TRBV25-1; clone size: NA; J gene: TRBJ1-5; D gene: NA; CDR3 DNA: TGTGCCAGCAGTTATAGTAATCAGCCCCAGCATTTT; CDR3 protein: CASSYSNQPQHF
V gene: TRBV5-1; clone size: NA; J gene: TRBJ2-3; D gene: NA; CDR3 DNA: TGCGCCAGCAGCTTGAGCACGGTAGCCAGCACAGATACGCAGTATTTT; CDR3 protein: CASSLSTVASTDTQYF
V gene: TRBV4-2; clone size: NA; J gene: TRBJ1-2; D gene: TRBD1; CDR3 DNA: TGTGCCAGCAGCCCGGACAGGGGGCTTGTCTATGGCTACACCTTC; CDR3 protein: CASSPDRGLVYGYTF
V gene: TRBV21-1; clone size: NA; J gene: TRBJ1-5; D gene: NA; CDR3 DNA: TGTGCCAGCAGCAAAGAGGTAGACCGAATAGAAAATCAGCCCCAGCATTTT; CDR3 protein: CASSKEVDRIENQPQHF
V gene: TRBV29-1; clone size: NA; J gene: TRBJ2-5; D gene: NA; CDR3 DNA: TGCAGCGTTGAAGGACGGCGACAACAAGAGACCCAGTACTTC; CDR3 protein: CSVEGRRQQETQYF